Included here is one T cell receptor (beta chain) sequence, with context. This CDR3 spans 15 amino acids. Germline trimming cut 5 bases from V and 5 bases from J; bases unmatched to any gene: 7. Germline values: CDR1 SGHNT, CDR2 YYREEE (reference sequence). In the authors' methods: Scientists estimated how many nucleated cells there were by amplifying reference gene primers. Assay used: immunoSEQ multiplex PCR; TCRdb lists only in-frame clones, some missing. Clone size and V and J calls were adopted from that table, with D and trimming inferred from the DNA. The sample holds 250,000 to 300,000 clones, approximately 85% seen once. The sample is drawn from a study of blood T cell repertoires in COVID-19. In the study overall: T cells, B-cell-depleted T cells, or PBMCs supplied cDNA or gDNA.

The TCR originated in a woman in her twenties or thirties with acute or convalescent COVID-19. The sequenced material came from peripheral blood. The rearrangement uses TRBV5-4 and TRBJ2-2; 9 positions match TRBD1. The CDR3 here is CASSLAGTGTGELFF. The CDR3 DNA reads as TGTGCCAGCAGTTTAGCCGGGACAGGGACCGGGGAGCTGTTTTTT. The full variable domain, with the rest looked up from reference TRBV5-4 and TRBJ2-2, is ETGVTQSPTHLIKTRGQQVTLRCSSQSGHNTVSWYQQALGQGPQFIFQYYREEENGRGNFPPRFSGLQFPNYSSELNVNALELDDSALYLCASSLAGTGTGELFFGEGSRLTVL.